This T cell receptor (beta chain) was obtained from a study of T cell responses to AZD1222 COVID-19 vaccine. Study-wide points: There were mostly white British donors and more females than males, and clonal diversity was possibly underestimated. At baseline, just 6 or 7 AZD1222 recipients tested seropositive. Nearly half of spike-specific TCRs reportedly target unmutated variant regions.

On this clone: Its antigen is not identified.

V was clipped by 6 bases and J by 0 bases, with 12 bases between them. Per the germline V gene, CDR1 is MNHNY and CDR2 is SVGAGI (reference sequence). The CDR3 has 15 residues. The data were produced by immunoSEQ multiplex PCR, yet TCRdb's version contains in-frame clones alone and is incomplete. The sample records 130,000 or so clones, around 94% being singletons. The material was peripheral blood, obtained on day 0 of AZD1222 vaccination. The chain links TRBV6-6 to TRBJ1-5; possible D gene TRBD1, 5 bases. This clonotype was sampled from an adult in good health. The CDR3 region has the DNA TGTGCCAGCAGAACGACGGGGGGTAGCAATCAGCCCCAGCATTTT. Translation gives CASRTTGGSNQPQHF.